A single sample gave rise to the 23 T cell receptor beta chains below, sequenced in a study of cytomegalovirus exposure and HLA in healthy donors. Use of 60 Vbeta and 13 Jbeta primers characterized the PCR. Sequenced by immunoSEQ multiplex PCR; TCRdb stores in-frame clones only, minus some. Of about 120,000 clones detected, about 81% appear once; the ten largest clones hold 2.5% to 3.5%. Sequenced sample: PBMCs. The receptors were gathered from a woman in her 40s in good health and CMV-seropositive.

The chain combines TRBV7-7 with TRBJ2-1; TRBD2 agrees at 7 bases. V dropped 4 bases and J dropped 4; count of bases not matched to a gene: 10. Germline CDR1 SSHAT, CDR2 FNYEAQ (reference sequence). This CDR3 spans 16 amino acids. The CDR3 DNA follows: TGTGCCAGCAGCTCCACGGGGGGTTCTAAATACAATGAGCAGTTCTTC. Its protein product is CASSSTGGSKYNEQFF. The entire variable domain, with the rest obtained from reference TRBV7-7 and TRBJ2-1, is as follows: GAGVSQSPRYKVTKRGQDVTLRCDPISSHATLYWYQQALGQGPEFLTYFNYEAQPDKSGLPSDRFSAERPEGSISTLTIQRTEQRDSAMYRCASSSTGGSKYNEQFFGPGTRLTVL.

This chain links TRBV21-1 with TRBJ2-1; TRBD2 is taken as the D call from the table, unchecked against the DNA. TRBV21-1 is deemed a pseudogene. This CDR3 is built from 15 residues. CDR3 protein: CASRGGLGSYNEQFF. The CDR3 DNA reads TGTGCCAGCAGGGGGGGTCTAGGCTCCTACAATGAGCAGTTCTTC.

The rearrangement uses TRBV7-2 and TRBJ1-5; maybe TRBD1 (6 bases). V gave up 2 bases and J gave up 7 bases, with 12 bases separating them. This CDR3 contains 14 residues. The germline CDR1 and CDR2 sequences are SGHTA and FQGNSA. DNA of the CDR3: TGTGCCAGCAGCTTACCCGGGGGGGCCCAGCCCCAGCATTTT. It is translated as CASSLPGGAQPQHF.

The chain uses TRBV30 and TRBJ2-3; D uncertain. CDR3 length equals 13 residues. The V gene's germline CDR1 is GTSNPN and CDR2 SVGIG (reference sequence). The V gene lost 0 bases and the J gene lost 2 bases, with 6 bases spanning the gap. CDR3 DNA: TGTGCCTGGAGTGTTGGCATCACAGATACGCAGTATTTT. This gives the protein CAWSVGITDTQYF.

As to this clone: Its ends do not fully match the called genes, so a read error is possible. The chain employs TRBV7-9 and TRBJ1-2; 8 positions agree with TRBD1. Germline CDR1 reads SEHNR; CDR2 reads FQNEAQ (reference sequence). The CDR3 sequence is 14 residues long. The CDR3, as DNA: TGTTCCAGCAGCTCCGGACAGGGCCACTATGGCTACACCTTC. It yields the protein CSSSSGQGHYGYTF. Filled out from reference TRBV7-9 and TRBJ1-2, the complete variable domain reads DTGVSQNPRHKITKRGQNVTFRCDPISEHNRLYWYRQTLGQGPEFLTYFQNEAQLEKSRLLSDRFSAERPKGSFSTLEIQRTEQGDSAMYLCSSSSGQGHYGYTFGSGTRLTVV.

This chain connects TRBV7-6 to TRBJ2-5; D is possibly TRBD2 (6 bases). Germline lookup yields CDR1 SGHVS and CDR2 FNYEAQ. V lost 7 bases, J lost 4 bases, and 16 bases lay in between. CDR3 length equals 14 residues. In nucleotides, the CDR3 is TGTGCCAGCACCGGCGAGGCGGGGCGAGAGACCCAGTACTTC. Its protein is CASTGEAGRETQYF.

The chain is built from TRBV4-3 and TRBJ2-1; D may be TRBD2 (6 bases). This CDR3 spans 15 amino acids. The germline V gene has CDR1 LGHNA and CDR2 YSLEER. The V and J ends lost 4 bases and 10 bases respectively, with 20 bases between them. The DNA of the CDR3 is TGCGCCAGCAGCCCTTCTAGCGAAGGAATTCGCGAGCAGTTCTTC. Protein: CASSPSSEGIREQFF.

The CDR3: CASSVGGTDTQYF. The CDR3 bases are TGTGCCAGCAGTGTAGGGGGCACAGATACGCAGTATTTT. The rearrangement links TRBV6-1 to TRBJ2-3; D is perhaps TRBD1 (5 bases). The germline V gene encodes CDR1 MNHNS and CDR2 SASEGT. V dropped 4 bases and J dropped 1 base, with 6 bases sitting between them. There are 13 residues in the CDR3.

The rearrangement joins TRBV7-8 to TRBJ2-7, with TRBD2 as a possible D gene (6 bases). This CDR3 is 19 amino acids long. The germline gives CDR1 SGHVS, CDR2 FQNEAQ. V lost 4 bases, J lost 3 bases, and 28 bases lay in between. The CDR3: CASSSAGQSKREIIYEQYF. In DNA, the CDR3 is TGTGCCAGCAGCTCGGCGGGGCAGTCAAAACGGGAGATCATCTACGAGCAGTACTTC. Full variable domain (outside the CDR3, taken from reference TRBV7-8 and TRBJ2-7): GAGVSQSPRYKVAKRGQDVALRCDPISGHVSLFWYQQALGQGPEFLTYFQNEAQLDKSGLPSDRFFAERPEGSVSTLKIQRTQQEDSAVYLCASSSAGQSKREIIYEQYFGPGTRLTVT.

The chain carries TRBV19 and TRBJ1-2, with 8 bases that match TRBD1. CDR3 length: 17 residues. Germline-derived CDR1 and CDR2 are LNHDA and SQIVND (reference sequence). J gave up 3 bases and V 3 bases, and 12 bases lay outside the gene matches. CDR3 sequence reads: CASSIGTGGQRDYGYTF. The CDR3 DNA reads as TGTGCCAGTAGTATTGGGACAGGAGGACAAAGGGACTATGGCTACACCTTC.

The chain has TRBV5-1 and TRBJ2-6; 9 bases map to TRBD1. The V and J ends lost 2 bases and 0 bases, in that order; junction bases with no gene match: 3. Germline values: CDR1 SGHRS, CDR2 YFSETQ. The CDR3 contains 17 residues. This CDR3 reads CASSFTGGASGANVLTF. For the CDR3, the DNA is TGCGCCAGCAGCTTTACAGGGGGCGCCTCTGGGGCCAACGTCCTGACTTTC.

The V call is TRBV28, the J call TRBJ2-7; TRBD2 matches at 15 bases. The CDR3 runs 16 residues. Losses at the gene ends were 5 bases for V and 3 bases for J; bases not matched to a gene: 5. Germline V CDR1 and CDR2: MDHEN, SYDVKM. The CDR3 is CASSLGLAGGHYEQYF. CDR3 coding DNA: TGTGCCAGCAGTCTAGGACTAGCGGGAGGGCACTACGAGCAGTACTTC. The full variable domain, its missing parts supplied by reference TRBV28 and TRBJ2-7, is DVKVTQSSRYLVKRTGEKVFLECVQDMDHENMFWYRQDPGLGLRLIYFSYDVKMKEKGDIPEGYSVSREKKERFSLILESASTNQTSMYLCASSLGLAGGHYEQYFGPGTRLTVT.

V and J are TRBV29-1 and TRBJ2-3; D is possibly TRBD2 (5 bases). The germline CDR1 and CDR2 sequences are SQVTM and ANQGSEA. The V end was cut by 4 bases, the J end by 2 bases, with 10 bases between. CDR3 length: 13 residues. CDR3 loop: CSVAGVYTDTQYF. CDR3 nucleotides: TGCAGCGTTGCCGGGGTTTACACAGATACGCAGTATTTT.

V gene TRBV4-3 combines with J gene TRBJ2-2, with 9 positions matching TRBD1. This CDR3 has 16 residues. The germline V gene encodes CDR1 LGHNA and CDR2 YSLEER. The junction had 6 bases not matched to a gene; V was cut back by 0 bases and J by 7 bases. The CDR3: CASSQDTTGGSGELFF. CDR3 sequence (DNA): TGCGCCAGCAGCCAAGATACGACAGGGGGGAGCGGGGAGCTGTTTTTT.

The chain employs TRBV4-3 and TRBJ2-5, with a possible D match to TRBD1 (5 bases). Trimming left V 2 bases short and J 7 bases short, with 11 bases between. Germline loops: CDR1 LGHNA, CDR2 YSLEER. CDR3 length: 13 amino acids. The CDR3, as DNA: TGCGCCAGCAGCCAAACACAGCAGGGGACCCAGTACTTC. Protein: CASSQTQQGTQYF.

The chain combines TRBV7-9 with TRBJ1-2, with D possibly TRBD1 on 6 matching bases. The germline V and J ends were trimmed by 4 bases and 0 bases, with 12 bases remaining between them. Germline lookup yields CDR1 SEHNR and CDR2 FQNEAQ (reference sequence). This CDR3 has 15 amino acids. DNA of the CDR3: TGTGCCAGCAGCTCGGACAGCTTTTCTAACTATGGCTACACCTTC. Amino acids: CASSSDSFSNYGYTF.

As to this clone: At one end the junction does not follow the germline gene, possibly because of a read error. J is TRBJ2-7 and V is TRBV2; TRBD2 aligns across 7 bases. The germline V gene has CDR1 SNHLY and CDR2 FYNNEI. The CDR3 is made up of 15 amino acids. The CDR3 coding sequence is TGTGCCAGCACTGAATTCGGCGGGGGTCCCTACGAGCAGTACTTC. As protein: CASTEFGGGPYEQYF.

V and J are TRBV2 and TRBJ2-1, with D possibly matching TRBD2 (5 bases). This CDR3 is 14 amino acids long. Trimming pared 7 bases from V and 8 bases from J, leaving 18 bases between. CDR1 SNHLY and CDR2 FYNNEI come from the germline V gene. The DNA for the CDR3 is TGTGCCAGCATCGGCGGATGGAGGTTGTATGAGCAGTTCTTC. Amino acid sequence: CASIGGWRLYEQFF.

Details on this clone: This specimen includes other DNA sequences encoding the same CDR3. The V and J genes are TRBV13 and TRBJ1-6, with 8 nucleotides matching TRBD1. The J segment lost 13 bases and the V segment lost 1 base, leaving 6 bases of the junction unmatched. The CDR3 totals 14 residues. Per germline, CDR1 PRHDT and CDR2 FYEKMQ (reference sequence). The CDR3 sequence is CASSLAGGFPPLHF. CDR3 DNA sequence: TGTGCCAGCAGCTTAGCAGGGGGCTTTCCCCCCCTCCACTTT.

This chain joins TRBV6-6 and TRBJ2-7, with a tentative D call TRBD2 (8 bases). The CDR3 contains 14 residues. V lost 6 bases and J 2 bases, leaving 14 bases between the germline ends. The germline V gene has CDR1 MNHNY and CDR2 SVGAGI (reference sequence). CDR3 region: CASSIAGQPYEQYF. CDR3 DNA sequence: TGTGCCAGCAGCATAGCGGGACAGCCCTACGAGCAGTACTTC.

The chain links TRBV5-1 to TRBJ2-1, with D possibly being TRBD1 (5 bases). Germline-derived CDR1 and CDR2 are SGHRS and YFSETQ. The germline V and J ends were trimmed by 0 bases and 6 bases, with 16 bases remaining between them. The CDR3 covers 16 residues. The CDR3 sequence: CASSLVARAEFNEQFF. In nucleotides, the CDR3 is TGCGCCAGCAGCTTGGTAGCCAGGGCTGAGTTCAATGAGCAGTTCTTC.

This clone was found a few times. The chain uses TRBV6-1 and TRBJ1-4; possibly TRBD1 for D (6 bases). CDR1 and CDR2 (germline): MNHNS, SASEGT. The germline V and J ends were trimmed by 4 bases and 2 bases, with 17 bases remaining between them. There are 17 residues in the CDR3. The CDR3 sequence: CASSARLPGVTNEKLFF. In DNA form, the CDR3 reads TGTGCCAGCAGTGCACGACTTCCAGGGGTGACTAATGAAAAACTGTTTTTT.

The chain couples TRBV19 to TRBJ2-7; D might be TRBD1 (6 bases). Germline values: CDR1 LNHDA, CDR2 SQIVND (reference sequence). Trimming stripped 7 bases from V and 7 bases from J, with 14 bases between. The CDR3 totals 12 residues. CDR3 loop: CASTSDRYEQYF. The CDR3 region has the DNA TGTGCCAGTACCTCTGACAGGTATGAGCAGTACTTC.